A single sample is the source of the 7 T cell receptor beta chains below, sequenced in a study of shared clonotypes between healthy human individuals. The assay was immunoSEQ multiplex PCR, and TCRdb's table has in-frame clones only and misses some. The data show fewer than 1.4 million clones, approximately 78% seen once. The sample was memory CD4+ T cells from PBMCs. Specified subset: CD45RA-negative fraction. Source of these receptors: a man younger than 35 in good health. Some clones in this sample may be carry-over from other donors' samples.

This clone was seen just once. The chain has TRBV7-9 and TRBJ1-1; 7 bases fit TRBD1. Trimming at V came to 4 bases and at J to 1 base, leaving 9 bases not matched to a gene. Germline V lookup: CDR1 SEHNR, CDR2 FQNEAQ (reference sequence). The CDR3 is made up of 16 amino acids. The CDR3 DNA reads TGTGCCAGCAGCTGGGGGCCCGGGACAGAGAACACTGAAGCTTTCTTT. Translation: CASSWGPGTENTEAFF.

In its sample, this clone was seen a few times. This rearrangement joins TRBV4-3 to TRBJ2-6, with D uncertain. V lost 0 bases, J lost 0 bases, and 6 bases lay in between. The CDR3 contains 16 residues. Germline CDR1 reads LGHNA; CDR2 reads YSLEER. Here the CDR3 DNA reads TGCGCCAGCAGCCAAGATGTCCTCTCTGGGGCCAACGTCCTGACTTTC. Translation gives CASSQDVLSGANVLTF.

The table lists this clone with a few counts. This chain links TRBV4-3 with TRBJ1-2; weak D call: TRBD1 (5 bases). CDR1 LGHNA and CDR2 YSLEER come from the germline V gene. The CDR3 covers 15 residues. V was pared by 0 bases and J by 3 bases, with 11 bases between. CDR3 sequence: CASSQDIGRDYGYTF. CDR3 nucleotides: TGCGCCAGCAGCCAAGATATTGGCAGGGACTATGGCTACACCTTC.

This rearrangement joins TRBV7-9 to TRBJ2-7; possibly TRBD1 for D (5 bases). V lost 4 bases and J lost 0, with 13 bases in between. Germline V CDR1 and CDR2: SEHNR, FQNEAQ (reference sequence). This CDR3 region has 15 residues. CDR3 in DNA: TGTGCCAGCAGCTCCCCCCGTGACAGCTCCTACGAGCAGTACTTC. Translating it yields CASSSPRDSSYEQYF.

At least ten counts were recorded for this clone. The chain links TRBV6-6 to TRBJ1-1; D uncertain. The V end was cut by 0 bases, the J end by 0 bases, with 8 bases between. This CDR3 has 15 amino acids. The germline CDR1 and CDR2 sequences are MNHNY and SVGAGI (reference sequence). CDR3 residues: CASSYSTRVNTEAFF. The CDR3 bases are TGTGCCAGCAGTTACTCGACCAGAGTGAACACTGAAGCTTTCTTT.

The chain employs TRBV9 and TRBJ1-2; TRBD1 agrees at 10 bases. V lost 0 bases and J lost 8; bases outside the gene matches: 16. CDR1 is SGDLS and CDR2 is YYNGEE in the germline V gene. The CDR3 runs to 18 residues. CDR3 sequence reads: CASSVAEGPGQGLGGYTF. The CDR3 region has the DNA TGTGCCAGCAGCGTAGCCGAAGGGCCGGGACAGGGGCTTGGGGGCTACACCTTC.

The rearrangement uses TRBV28 and TRBJ2-7; 7 nucleotides align to TRBD1. In germline, CDR1 is MDHEN, CDR2 SYDVKM. V was pared by 5 bases and J by 1 base, with 8 bases of the junction left unmatched. The length of the CDR3 is 15 residues. The CDR3 spells CASSPHRGGSYEQYF. DNA of the CDR3: TGTGCCAGCAGTCCTCACAGGGGTGGGTCCTACGAGCAGTACTTC. Full variable domain (rest looked up from reference TRBV28 and TRBJ2-7): DVKVTQSSRYLVKRTGEKVFLECVQDMDHENMFWYRQDPGLGLRLIYFSYDVKMKEKGDIPEGYSVSREKKERFSLILESASTNQTSMYLCASSPHRGGSYEQYFGPGTRLTVT.